These 21 T cell receptor delta chains share one sample of origin, sequenced in a study of γδ T cells in repeated Plasmodium falciparum infection. Gammadelta T cells were flow-sorted from PBMC into Vgamma9/Vdelta2+ and Vdelta2-negative populations for bulk analysis. TCRdb called clones anew from the multiplex PCR reads with CATT. The repertoire holds tens of thousands of delta-chain clones, with 1.7% as singletons. The sequencing sample was made of gamma-delta T cells from blood. The origin of the receptors is a pool of human donors (malaria-infected and uninfected, not separated).

In this sample, this clone turned up many times. TCRdb assigns this DNA the protein of a much larger clone, which departs from its translation at residue 27; this likely reflects a read error, and the protein shown comes from translating the DNA. This chain joins TRDV1 and TRDJ1, with 12 positions matching TRDD3. Germline CDR1 reads TSWWSYY; CDR2 reads QGS. The CDR3 loop spans 28 amino acids. CDR3 sequence reads: CALGELRGYRGPGYWGIQYPYYADKLTF. In nucleotides, the CDR3 is TGTGCTCTTGGGGAACTAAGAGGGTACCGTGGACCCGGATACTGGGGGATACAATACCCCTACTACGCCGATAAACTCACCTTT.

To note about this clone: The protein given by TCRdb reflects a much larger clone and differs at residue 4 from this DNA's translation, likely from a read error; the protein shown is the DNA's translation. The chain is built from TRDV1 and TRDJ1; 8 bases are shared with TRDD3. There are 17 residues in the CDR3. Per the germline V gene, CDR1 is TSWWSYY and CDR2 is QGS. The CDR3, as DNA: TGTGCTCTTAGGGAAGGAACTTTGGGGGATTACACGGATAAACTCATCTTT. This translates into CALREGTLGDYTDKLIF.

This clone was counted between two and nine times. TCRdb shows a much larger clone's protein in place of this DNA's translation, and the two differ at residue 6, likely through a read error; the protein shown is translated from the DNA. V gene TRDV1 combines with J gene TRDJ1, with 8 bases identical to TRDD3. In the absence of a J gene in TCRdb, the DNA was matched to germline to assign it here. Germline-derived CDR1 and CDR2 are TSWWSYY and QGS. The junction had 28 bases not matched to a gene; V was cut back by 1 base and J by 0 bases. The CDR3 has 24 residues. CDR3 bases: TGTGCTCTTGGGGAACCTCTAATTTTTCCGCTGCCACGGTGGGATACGCCCCACACCGATAAACTCATCTTT. Translated, it gives CALGEPLIFPLPRWDTPHTDKLIF.

This clone was recorded a few times. A far larger clone is a single base away, which makes a read error likely. Within the sample, other DNA sequences also encode this same CDR3. The V and J genes are TRDV1 and TRDJ1; TRDD3 agrees at 7 bases. TCRdb carries no J gene annotation; the J gene was assigned here by matching the DNA with germline. CDR3 length: 22 amino acids. In germline, CDR1 is TSWWSYY, CDR2 QGS. The CDR3 spells CALGELVLSCALGDANTDKLIF. The CDR3 bases are TGTGCTCTCGGGGAACTAGTCTTATCCTGCGCCTTGGGGGACGCAAACACCGATAAACTCATCTTT.

Remarks on this clone: A far larger clone differs by one base, so this is likely a read error. The sample holds other DNA sequences that translate to the same CDR3. V usage is TRDV1 and J usage is TRDJ1; 12 nucleotides agree with TRDD3. Germline CDR1 and CDR2: TSWWSYY and QGS. The length of the CDR3 is 23 residues. Here the CDR3 DNA reads TGCGCTCTTGGGGAACTCGAAAGGCCAGTGCTGGGGGATACGCTCGGGGGCACCGATAAACTCATCTTT. It specifies CALGELERPVLGDTLGGTDKLIF.

This clone was seen ten or more times. A far more abundant clone sits one base away, making this likely a read error. Other nucleotide sequences in the sample specify the same CDR3. The V call is TRDV1, the J call TRDJ1; 10 nucleotides align to TRDD3. The germline CDR1 and CDR2 sequences are TSWWSYY and QGS. This CDR3 is built from 25 residues. V shed 3 bases, J shed 2 bases, and the junction held 33 bases outside the gene matches. The CDR3 bases are TGTGCTCTTGGGGATTCTCCTACAACGGAACCCCAACCCCGTACTGGGGGATTACCAACCGATAAACTCATCTTT. As protein: CALGDSPTTEPQPRTGGLPTDKLIF.

This clone was seen at least ten times. A read error likely explains why the TCRdb protein, taken from a much larger clone, differs from this DNA's translation at residue 16; the protein shown is translated from the DNA. This chain's CDR3 is CALGDVVLHPLGDTSSTAQLFF. Here the CDR3 DNA reads TGTGCTCTTGGGGACGTCGTCCTACATCCACTGGGGGATACCAGCTCGACAGCACAACTCTTCTTT. The chain carries TRDV1 and TRDJ2; TRDD3 matches at 12 bases. J was trimmed by 4 bases and V by 3 bases; bases with no gene match: 21. Germline values: CDR1 TSWWSYY, CDR2 QGS. The CDR3 length is 22 residues.

This clone was observed many times. The amino acid sequence in TCRdb belongs to a much larger clone and departs from this DNA's translation at residue 7, likely a sequencing read error; the sequence shown is translated from the DNA. Within the sample, other DNA sequences also encode this same CDR3. J is TRDJ1 and V is TRDV3; 8 bases line up with TRDD3. The CDR3 totals 17 residues. J was trimmed by 0 bases and V by 2 bases; bases with no gene match: 14. Looked up from germline, CDR1 is TVYSNPD and CDR2 is GDNSRS (reference sequence). The DNA for the CDR3 is TGTGCCTTTCAATTAAAGCGGGAACTGGGGGACACCGATAAACTCATCTTT. Translation gives CAFQLKRELGDTDKLIF.

This clone appeared many times. With a much larger clone just one base away, this may be a read error. Other DNA sequences in this specimen translate into the identical CDR3. The rearrangement links TRDV1 to TRDJ1; 7 bases are shared with TRDD3. The CDR3 is 20 amino acids. The V gene's germline CDR1 is TSWWSYY and CDR2 QGS. The CDR3 bases are TGTGCTCTTGGGGAACTAGGGGGGATCACCCATTTAATGTACACGGATAAACTCATCTTT. It is translated as CALGELGGITHLMYTDKLIF.

This clone was seen ten or more times. A read error is the likely source, as a far larger clone sits one nucleotide away. Other nucleotide sequences from this sample produce the same CDR3. The V call is TRDV3, the J call TRDJ1; 10 bases agree with TRDD3. Germline V CDR1 and CDR2: TVYSNPD, GDNSRS (reference sequence). The CDR3 runs to 16 residues. CDR3 region: CAFTFPWGIPTDKLIF. The DNA for the CDR3 is TGTGCCTTTACCTTCCCTTGGGGGATACCCACCGACAAACTCATCTTT.

This clone was seen at least ten times. A far larger clone is a single base away, which makes a read error likely. The sample carries other DNA sequences with the same CDR3. The chain has TRDV2 and TRDJ1, with D possibly matching TRDD3 (6 bases). As TCRdb names no J gene, one was assigned here on the basis of a DNA match to germline. This CDR3 is 17 amino acids long. The germline V and J ends were trimmed by 2 bases and 0 bases, with 18 bases remaining between them. Germline V gene sequence: CDR1 GEAIGNYY, CDR2 EKD. CDR3 protein: CACDNRLLGFNTDKLIF. CDR3 nucleotide sequence: TGTGCCTGTGACAACCGCCTGCTGGGGTTTAACACCGATAAACTCATCTTT.

As for this clone: TCRdb's protein for this DNA is that of a much larger clone and differs from the translation at residue 13, likely a read error; the protein shown is the DNA translation. The chain has TRDV1 and TRDJ1, with 9 bases fitting TRDD3. The J segment lost 1 base and the V segment lost 0 bases, leaving 24 bases of the junction unmatched. Germline CDR1 reads TSWWSYY; CDR2 reads QGS. The CDR3 runs to 23 residues. This CDR3 is CALGELDLLWGIAPPLSTDKLIF. The CDR3 DNA is TGTGCTCTTGGGGAACTTGACCTACTCTGGGGGATCGCACCTCCTTTGTCCACCGATAAACTCATCTTT.

This clone was seen more than once but under ten times. The TCRdb protein, from a much larger clone, departs from this DNA's translation at residue 8, likely by read error; the protein shown derives from the DNA. This chain links TRDV2 with TRDJ3, with 9 bases lining up with TRDD3. Because TCRdb records no J gene, it was assigned here through a match of the DNA to germline. Losses at the gene ends were 3 bases for V and 1 base for J; bases not matched to a gene: 15. Germline lookup yields CDR1 GEAIGNYY and CDR2 EKD. This CDR3 has 21 residues. CDR3 residues: CACDSTLPGDTRSWDTRQMFF. The CDR3 bases are TGTGCCTGTGACTCTACCTTACCGGGGGATACTAGGTCCTGGGACACCCGACAGATGTTTTTC.

On this clone itself: This may be a read error, as it is one base from a much larger clone. For the V gene the call is TRAV29/DV5; the J gene has no call; the D segment call TRDD3 is taken from the table without a DNA check. In germline, CDR1 is NSMFDY, CDR2 ISSIKDK. CDR3 length equals 15 residues. CDR3 sequence: CAAMGMRLYTDKPIF. As DNA, the CDR3 is TGTGCAGCAATGGGGATGCGGCTGTACACCGATAAACCCATCTTT.

This clone was recorded many times. A far larger clone lies a single base away; this is likely a read error. Different DNA sequences within this sample yield the same CDR3. The rearrangement uses TRDV2 and TRDJ1; TRDD3 agrees at 9 bases. The CDR3 is made up of 15 amino acids. Germline lookup yields CDR1 GEAIGNYY and CDR2 EKD. V was clipped by 0 bases and J by 3 bases; unmatched bases: 4. CDR3 protein: CACDTLGDRADKLIF. CDR3 nucleotide sequence: TGTGCCTGTGACACCCTGGGGGATCGAGCCGATAAACTCATCTTT.

With regard to this clone: TCRdb shows a much larger clone's protein in place of this DNA's translation, and the two differ at residue 17, likely through a read error; the protein shown is translated from the DNA. This rearrangement joins TRDV2 to TRDJ3; 7 nucleotides line up with TRDD3. TCRdb offers no J gene call, so here the DNA was matched to germline to obtain one. This CDR3 has 23 residues. Germline CDR1 GEAIGNYY, CDR2 EKD. The CDR3, as DNA: TGTGCCTGTGACACCAAAGGTGGGGGAGCCCTTGTCCTCAGCTCCTGGGGCACCCGACAGATGTTTTTC. This encodes CACDTKGGGALVLSSWGTRQMFF.

Notes on this clone: A far larger clone is a single base away, which makes a read error likely. The same CDR3 arises from other DNA sequences in this sample as well. V is TRDV1 and J is TRDJ1; D may be TRDD2 or TRDD3 (5 bases each). The J gene, left out of TCRdb, was set here by checking the DNA against germline. V lost 6 bases and J lost 0, with 26 bases in between. From germline, CDR1 is TSWWSYY and CDR2 QGS. CDR3 size: 19 residues. The CDR3 region has the DNA TGTGCTCTTGGAGACCCAAGTCCCTTCGGGAGGGGGTACACCGATAAACTCATCTTT. Translation gives CALGDPSPFGRGYTDKLIF.

This clone occurred many times. J is TRDJ1 and V is TRDV3; 8 nucleotides align to TRDD3. This CDR3 contains 16 residues. The germline CDR1 and CDR2 sequences are TVYSNPD and GDNSRS (reference sequence). The trim removed 5 bases at V and 0 bases at J, leaving 14 bases unmatched. CDR3 residues: CALIWGITGYTDKLIF. The CDR3 DNA follows: TGTGCCCTAATATGGGGGATCACCGGGTACACCGATAAACTCATCTTT.

Details on this clone: The TCRdb protein, from a much larger clone, departs from this DNA's translation at residue 16, likely by read error; the protein shown derives from the DNA. The rearrangement uses TRDV1 and TRDJ1, with a tentative D call TRDD3 (5 bases). TCRdb is silent on the J gene; assignment here came from matching the DNA to germline. The germline gives CDR1 TSWWSYY, CDR2 QGS. The CDR3 length is 21 residues. V lost 0 bases to trimming and J lost 4 bases, with 30 bases between them. The CDR3 protein is CALGELAVAGSSRWYIDKLIF. In DNA form, the CDR3 reads TGTGCTCTTGGGGAACTGGCGGTGGCGGGATCCTCAAGGTGGTACATCGATAAACTCATCTTT.

Of note for this clone: A single base is all that separates this from a far larger clone, so a read error is likely. The identical CDR3 is also encoded by other nucleotide sequences in the sample. The rearrangement uses TRDV1 and TRDJ1; TRDD3 matches at 11 bases. Per the germline V gene, CDR1 is TSWWSYY and CDR2 is QGS. This CDR3 has 23 residues. CDR3 sequence (DNA): TGTGCTCTTGGGGAACCTGGCTTCCTTTCAAACCTACTGGGGGATATAAAAACGGATAAACTCATCTTC. It specifies CALGEPGFLSNLLGDIKTDKLIF.

About this clone: A read error likely explains why the TCRdb protein, taken from a much larger clone, differs from this DNA's translation at residues 4 and 10; the protein shown is translated from the DNA. The J gene is TRDJ1, the V gene TRDV1, with D possibly being TRDD2 (6 bases). Here the J gene came from matching the DNA to germline, since TCRdb omits it. Germline CDR1 reads TSWWSYY; CDR2 reads QGS. The CDR3 loop spans 18 amino acids. V gave up 7 bases and J gave up 5 bases, with 29 bases separating them. The CDR3 bases are TGTGCTCTTGTGGGCACCTTCCCCACTCGGGTCCTAGTGGATAAACTCATCTTT. It codes for CALVGTFPTRVLVDKLIF.